This T cell receptor (beta chain) was observed in a study of control samples from healthy donors and cancer patients. This table comes from immunoSEQ multiplex PCR, and its TCRdb copy is limited to in-frame clones, with some not included. The sample shows about 270,000 clones, approximately 80% of them seen only once. This clone showed up just a few times. This CDR3 comprises 13 residues. Germline V gene data show CDR1 as WSHSY and CDR2 as SAAADI. The germline V and J ends were trimmed by 6 bases and 8 bases, with 16 bases remaining between them. Sequences were obtained from PBMCs. The source is a woman aged 55 to 70 with lung cancer. The rearrangement links TRBV10-2 to TRBJ1-1, with a possible D match to TRBD1 (6 bases). This chain's CDR3 is CASSLRGVNEAFF. CDR3 sequence (DNA): TGCGCCAGCAGCCTCAGGGGCGTCAACGAAGCTTTCTTT.